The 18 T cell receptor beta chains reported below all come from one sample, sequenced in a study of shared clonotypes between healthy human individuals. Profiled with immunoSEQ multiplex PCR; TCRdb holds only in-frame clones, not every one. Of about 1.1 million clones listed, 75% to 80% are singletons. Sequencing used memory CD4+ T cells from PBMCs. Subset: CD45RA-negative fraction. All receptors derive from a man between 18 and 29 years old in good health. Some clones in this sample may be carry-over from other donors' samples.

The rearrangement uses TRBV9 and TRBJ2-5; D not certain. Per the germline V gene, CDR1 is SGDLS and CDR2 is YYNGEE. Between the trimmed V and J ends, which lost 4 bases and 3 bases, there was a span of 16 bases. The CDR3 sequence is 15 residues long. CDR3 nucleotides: TGTGCCAGCAGCCCGCGGTTGGTAGCAGAAGAGACCCAGTACTTC. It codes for CASSPRLVAEETQYF.

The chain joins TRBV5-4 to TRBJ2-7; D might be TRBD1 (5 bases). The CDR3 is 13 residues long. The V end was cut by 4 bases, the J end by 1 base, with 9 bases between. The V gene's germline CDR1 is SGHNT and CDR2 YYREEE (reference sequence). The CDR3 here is CASSRTPSYEQYF. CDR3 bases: TGTGCCAGCAGCCGGACACCTTCCTACGAGCAGTACTTC.

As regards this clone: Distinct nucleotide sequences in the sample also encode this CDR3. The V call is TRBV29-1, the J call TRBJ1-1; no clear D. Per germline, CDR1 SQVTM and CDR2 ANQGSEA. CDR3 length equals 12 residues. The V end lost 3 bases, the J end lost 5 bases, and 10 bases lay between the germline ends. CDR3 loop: CSVDRGRTEAFF. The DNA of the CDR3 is TGCAGCGTTGATCGAGGGAGAACTGAAGCTTTCTTT.

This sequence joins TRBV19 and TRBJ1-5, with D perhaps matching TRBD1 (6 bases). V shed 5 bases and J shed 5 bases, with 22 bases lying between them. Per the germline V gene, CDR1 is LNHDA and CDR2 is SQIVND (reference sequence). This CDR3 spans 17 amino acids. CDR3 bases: TGTGCCAGTAGTCCTCACCGAGGGGGGGGGCGCGATCAGCCCCAGCATTTT. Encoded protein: CASSPHRGGGRDQPQHF.

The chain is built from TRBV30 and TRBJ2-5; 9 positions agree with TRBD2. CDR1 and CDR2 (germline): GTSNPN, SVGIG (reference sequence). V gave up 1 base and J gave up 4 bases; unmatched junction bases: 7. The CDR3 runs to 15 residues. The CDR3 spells CAWSAGLAGRETQYF. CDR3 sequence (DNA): TGTGCCTGGAGTGCAGGGCTAGCGGGAAGAGAGACCCAGTACTTC.

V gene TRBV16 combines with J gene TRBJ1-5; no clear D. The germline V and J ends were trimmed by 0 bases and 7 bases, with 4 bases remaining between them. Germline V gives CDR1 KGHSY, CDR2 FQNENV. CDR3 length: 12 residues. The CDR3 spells CASSQSVQPQHF. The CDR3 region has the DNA TGTGCCAGCAGCCAATCAGTCCAGCCCCAGCATTTT.

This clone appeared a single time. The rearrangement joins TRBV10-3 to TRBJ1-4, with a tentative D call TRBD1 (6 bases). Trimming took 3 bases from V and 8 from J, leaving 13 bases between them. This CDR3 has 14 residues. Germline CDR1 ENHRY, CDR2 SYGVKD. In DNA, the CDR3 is TGTGCCATCAGTGAAGGCAGGGGTGACGAAAAACTGTTTTTT. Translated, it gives CAISEGRGDEKLFF.

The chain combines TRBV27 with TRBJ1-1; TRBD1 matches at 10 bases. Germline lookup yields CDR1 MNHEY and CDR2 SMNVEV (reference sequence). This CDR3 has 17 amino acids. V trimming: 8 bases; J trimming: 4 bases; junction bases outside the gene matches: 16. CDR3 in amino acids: CASPYVTGQGYSTEAFF. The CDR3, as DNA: TGTGCCAGCCCCTACGTTACGGGACAGGGGTACTCCACTGAAGCTTTCTTT.

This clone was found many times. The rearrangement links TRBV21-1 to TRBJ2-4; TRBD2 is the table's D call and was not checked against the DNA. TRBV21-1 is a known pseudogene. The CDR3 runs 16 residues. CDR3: CASSNFRDSAKNIQYF. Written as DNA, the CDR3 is TGTGCCAGCAGCAACTTCCGGGACTCAGCCAAAAACATTCAGTACTTC.

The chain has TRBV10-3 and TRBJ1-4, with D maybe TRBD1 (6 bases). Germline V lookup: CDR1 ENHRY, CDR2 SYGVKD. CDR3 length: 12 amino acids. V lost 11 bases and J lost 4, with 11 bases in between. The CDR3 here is CASGAVNEKLFF. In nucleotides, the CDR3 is TGTGCCTCGGGGGCAGTTAATGAAAAACTGTTTTTT.

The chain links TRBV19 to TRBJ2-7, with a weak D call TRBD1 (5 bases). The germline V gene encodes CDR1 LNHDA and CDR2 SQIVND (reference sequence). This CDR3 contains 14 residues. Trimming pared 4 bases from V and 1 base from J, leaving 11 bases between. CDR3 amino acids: CASSSQGKSYEQYF. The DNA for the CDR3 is TGTGCCAGTAGTAGCCAGGGTAAATCCTACGAGCAGTACTTC.

The CDR3 DNA is TGTGCCAGCAGCATGGGGCCGAGCAATCAGCCCCAGCATTTT. This sequence encodes CASSMGPSNQPQHF. The rearrangement links TRBV6-1 to TRBJ1-5; TRBD1 is a possible D gene (5 bases). Trimming removed 6 bases from V and 1 base from J, with 10 bases in between. The CDR3 consists of 14 residues. Germline V gene lookup returns CDR1 MNHNS and CDR2 SASEGT.

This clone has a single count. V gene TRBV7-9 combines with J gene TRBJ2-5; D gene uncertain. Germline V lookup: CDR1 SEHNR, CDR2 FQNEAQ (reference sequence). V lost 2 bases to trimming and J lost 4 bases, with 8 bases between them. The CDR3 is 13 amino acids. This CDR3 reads CASSLFGPETQYF. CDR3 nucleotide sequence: TGTGCCAGCAGCTTATTTGGACCAGAGACCCAGTACTTC.

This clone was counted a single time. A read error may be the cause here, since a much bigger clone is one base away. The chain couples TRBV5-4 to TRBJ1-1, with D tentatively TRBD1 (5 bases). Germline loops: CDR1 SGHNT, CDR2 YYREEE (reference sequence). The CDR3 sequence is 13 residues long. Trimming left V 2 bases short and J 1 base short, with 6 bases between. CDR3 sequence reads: CASSFGANTEAFF. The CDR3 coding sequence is TGTGCCAGCAGCTTTGGGGCGAACACTGAAGCTTTCTTT.

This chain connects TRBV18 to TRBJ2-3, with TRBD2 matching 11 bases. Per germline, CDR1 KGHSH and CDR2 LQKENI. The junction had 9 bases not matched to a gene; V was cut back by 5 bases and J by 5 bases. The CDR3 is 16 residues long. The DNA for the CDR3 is TGTGCCAGCTCAAGTCAGGTAGCGGGAGGGCAAGATACGCAGTATTTT. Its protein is CASSSQVAGGQDTQYF.

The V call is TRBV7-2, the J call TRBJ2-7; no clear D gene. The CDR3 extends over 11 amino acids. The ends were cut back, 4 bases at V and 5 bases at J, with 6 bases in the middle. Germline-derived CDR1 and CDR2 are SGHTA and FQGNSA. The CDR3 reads CASSSTNEQYF. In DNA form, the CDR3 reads TGTGCCAGCAGCTCCACTAACGAGCAGTACTTC.

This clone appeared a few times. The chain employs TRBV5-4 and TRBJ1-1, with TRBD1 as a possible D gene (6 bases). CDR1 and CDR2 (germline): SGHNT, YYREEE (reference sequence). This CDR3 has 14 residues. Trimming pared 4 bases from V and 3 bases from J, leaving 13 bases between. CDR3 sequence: CASSPGAGDTEAFF. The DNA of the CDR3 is TGTGCCAGCAGCCCAGGGGCTGGGGACACTGAAGCTTTCTTT.

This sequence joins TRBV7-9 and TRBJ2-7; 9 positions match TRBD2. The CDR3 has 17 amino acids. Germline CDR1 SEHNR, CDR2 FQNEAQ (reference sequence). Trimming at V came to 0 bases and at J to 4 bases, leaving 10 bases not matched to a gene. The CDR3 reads CASSLAPGLANQYEQYF. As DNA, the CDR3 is TGTGCCAGCAGCTTAGCGCCCGGACTAGCGAACCAATACGAGCAGTACTTC.